These 20 T cell receptor beta chains came from one sample sequenced in a study of T cell responses to AZD1222 COVID-19 vaccine. The table came from immunoSEQ multiplex PCR; TCRdb's copy has only in-frame clones and leaves some out. The table lists about 69,000 clones, roughly 85% of them singletons. The starting material was peripheral blood, obtained 28 days after the second AZD1222 dose. These receptors were taken from an adult who received the AZD1222 COVID-19 vaccine.

The V call is TRBV11-3, the J call TRBJ2-5; D is perhaps TRBD2 (6 bases). Trimming cost V 8 bases and J 7 bases, with 23 bases left between them. There are 15 residues in the CDR3. Germline loops: CDR1 SGHNT, CDR2 YENEEA. CDR3 in amino acids: CASSHGAGSDVTQYF. The CDR3 DNA follows: TGTGCCAGCTCCCACGGGGCGGGATCAGATGTGACCCAGTACTTC.

The chain combines TRBV7-2 with TRBJ1-5; D is unresolved. Trimming took off 0 bases at V and 0 bases at J, with 6 bases between the two ends. The germline V gene has CDR1 SGHTA and CDR2 FQGNSA. The CDR3 loop spans 15 amino acids. This chain's CDR3 is CASSLAGFSNQPQHF. The CDR3 nucleotides are TGTGCCAGCAGCTTAGCAGGGTTTAGCAATCAGCCCCAGCATTTT.

This clone was seen at least ten times. The V call is TRBV4-1, the J call TRBJ1-4; 7 nucleotides align to TRBD1. CDR1 and CDR2 (germline): MGHRA, YSYEKL. V dropped 4 bases and J dropped 6; count of bases not matched to a gene: 8. This CDR3 is 15 amino acids long. The CDR3 DNA sequence: TGCGCCAGCAGCCCCGGGACAGTTAGTTATGAAAAACTGTTTTTT. Its translation is CASSPGTVSYEKLFF.

This sequence joins TRBV29-1 and TRBJ2-6; D is possibly TRBD1 or TRBD2 (5 bases each). Germline V gives CDR1 SQVTM, CDR2 ANQGSEA. Trimming shortened V by 4 bases and J by 1 base, and 8 bases separated the two germline ends. CDR3 length: 14 residues. This chain's CDR3 is CSVGGGSGANVLTF. The CDR3 DNA reads TGCAGCGTTGGTGGGGGATCTGGGGCCAACGTCCTGACTTTC.

This sequence joins TRBV9 and TRBJ1-2; D gene ambiguous. V shed 5 bases and J shed 4 bases, with 21 bases lying between them. Looked up from germline, CDR1 is SGDLS and CDR2 is YYNGEE. The CDR3 is 16 amino acids. In DNA form, the CDR3 reads TGTGCCAGCAGTCGAACCAGCACGATCCACCTCTATGGCTACACCTTC. Translation: CASSRTSTIHLYGYTF.

V usage is TRBV7-9 and J usage is TRBJ2-5; D is perhaps TRBD1 (5 bases). The germline V gene encodes CDR1 SEHNR and CDR2 FQNEAQ (reference sequence). V lost 5 bases and J lost 4, with 17 bases in between. There are 15 residues in the CDR3. The CDR3 protein is CASSLGHQVRETQYF. The CDR3 coding sequence is TGTGCCAGCAGCCTTGGACACCAAGTGAGAGAGACCCAGTACTTC.

J is TRBJ2-3 and V is TRBV18, with 11 bases that match TRBD2. V dropped 1 base and J dropped 0; count of bases not matched to a gene: 3. The CDR3 has 17 amino acids. Germline CDR1 is KGHSH and CDR2 is LQKENI. The CDR3 loop is CASSPLASGGSTDTQYF. The CDR3 DNA is TGTGCCAGCTCACCACTCGCTAGCGGGGGGAGCACAGATACGCAGTATTTT. Using reference TRBV18 and TRBJ2-3 for the parts outside the CDR3, the full variable domain is NAGVMQNPRHLVRRRGQEARLRCSPMKGHSHVYWYRQLPEEGLKFMVYLQKENIIDESGMPKERFSAEFPKEGPSILRIQQVVRGDSAAYFCASSPLASGGSTDTQYFGPGTRLTVL.

The chain has TRBV5-1 and TRBJ2-3; the match to TRBD2 covers 8 bases. Germline assignment: CDR1 SGHRS and CDR2 YFSETQ. J lost 8 bases, V lost 0 bases, and 8 bases had no gene match. The CDR3 runs 15 residues. The CDR3 sequence is CASSLEIAGSSTQYF. CDR3 in DNA: TGCGCCAGCAGCTTGGAAATAGCGGGGAGTTCTACGCAGTATTTT.

In this sample, this clone turned up a few times. The chain employs TRBV4-2 and TRBJ2-7; D call uncertain. Trimming removed 1 base at V and 5 bases at J, with 9 bases between. This CDR3 is 13 amino acids long. In germline, CDR1 is LGHNA, CDR2 YNFKEQ. CDR3 sequence reads: CASSQVPSHEQYF. The DNA for the CDR3 is TGTGCCAGCAGCCAAGTCCCCAGCCACGAGCAGTACTTC.

V is TRBV19 and J is TRBJ2-1; 12 positions agree with TRBD2. Germline CDR1 and CDR2: LNHDA and SQIVND (reference sequence). V was clipped by 5 bases and J by 9 bases; unmatched bases: 8. The CDR3 sequence is 15 residues long. As DNA, the CDR3 is TGTGCCAGTAGTTTGGGACTAGCGGGCTTTGGTGAGCAGTTCTTC. This sequence encodes CASSLGLAGFGEQFF.

This chain links TRBV2 with TRBJ1-4; D perhaps matches TRBD1 (5 bases). Germline V gene lookup returns CDR1 SNHLY and CDR2 FYNNEI. The CDR3 is 14 residues long. V lost 9 bases, J lost 2 bases, and 13 bases lay in between. In DNA, the CDR3 is TGTGCCAGTAGGGAGGACACTACTAATGAAAAACTGTTTTTT. Its translation: CASREDTTNEKLFF.

In this sample, this clone turned up a few times. J is TRBJ1-6 and V is TRBV25-1; 7 nucleotides match TRBD1. V trimming: 1 base; J trimming: 6 bases; junction bases outside the gene matches: 3. The CDR3 extends over 15 amino acids. Germline V gives CDR1 MGHDK, CDR2 SYGVNS. CDR3 region: CASSEWRDSNSPLHF. CDR3 bases: TGTGCCAGCAGTGAATGGAGGGACAGTAATTCACCCCTCCACTTT.

The chain joins TRBV29-1 to TRBJ1-1, with D possibly being TRBD1 (5 bases). Germline loops: CDR1 SQVTM, CDR2 ANQGSEA. The CDR3 contains 12 residues. V was shortened by 4 bases and J by 8 bases, with 14 bases between the two germline ends. CDR3 residues: CSVGWGGAEAFF. The CDR3 nucleotides read TGCAGCGTTGGGTGGGGAGGGGCCGAAGCTTTCTTT.

In its sample, this clone was seen a few times. This chain uses TRBV30 with TRBJ2-7; D is perhaps TRBD2 (5 bases). V shed 3 bases and J shed 3 bases, with 9 bases lying between them. Germline V lookup: CDR1 GTSNPN, CDR2 SVGIG (reference sequence). This CDR3 spans 12 amino acids. The CDR3 DNA follows: TGTGCCTGGAGAGCTAGCAGCTACGAGCAGTACTTC. Translated: CAWRASSYEQYF.

The V gene is TRBV7-9, the J gene TRBJ2-5; tentatively, D is TRBD1 (5 bases). V was clipped by 1 base and J by 2 bases, with 14 bases between them. Per the germline V gene, CDR1 is SEHNR and CDR2 is FQNEAQ (reference sequence). This CDR3 is 16 amino acids long. The CDR3 loop is CASSLEARQKQETQYF. The CDR3 region has the DNA TGTGCCAGCAGCTTAGAAGCTCGACAGAAACAAGAGACCCAGTACTTC.

This clone was seen more than once but under ten times. The J gene is TRBJ1-2, the V gene TRBV3-1 (or the pseudogene TRBV3-2); 9 nucleotides align to TRBD1. The CDR3 sequence is 16 residues long. V shed 4 bases and J 6 bases; nucleotides not matched to a gene: 12. In germline, CDR1 is LGHDT, CDR2 YNNKEL (reference sequence). This CDR3 reads CASSLTLGTGINGYTF. CDR3 sequence (DNA): TGTGCCAGCAGCCTAACCCTCGGGACAGGGATAAATGGCTACACCTTC.

This rearrangement joins TRBV7-9 to TRBJ2-1; TRBD2 matches at 11 bases. The V gene end was trimmed by 5 bases and the J gene end by 9 bases; junction bases not matched to a gene: 9. This CDR3 has 15 amino acids. CDR1 SEHNR and CDR2 FQNEAQ come from the germline V gene (reference sequence). CDR3 DNA: TGTGCCAGCAGCCAAACTAGCGGGAGATTGGTTGAGCAGTTCTTC. Its protein product is CASSQTSGRLVEQFF.

The J gene is TRBJ1-1, the V gene TRBV5-1; D is uncertain. CDR1 is SGHRS and CDR2 is YFSETQ in the germline V gene. The ends were cut back, 4 bases at V and 2 bases at J, with 12 bases in the middle. This CDR3 has 14 amino acids. The CDR3 region is CASSPDNGNTEAFF. The CDR3 DNA follows: TGCGCCAGCAGCCCTGACAATGGAAACACTGAAGCTTTCTTT.

This chain uses TRBV30 with TRBJ1-5; D may be TRBD1 (5 bases). CDR3 length equals 13 residues. Trimming cost V 3 bases and J 5 bases, with 11 bases left between them. Germline values: CDR1 GTSNPN, CDR2 SVGIG (reference sequence). This CDR3 reads CAWSREGDQPQHF. The CDR3 DNA follows: TGTGCCTGGAGCAGGGAAGGAGATCAGCCCCAGCATTTT.

The V gene is TRBV9, the J gene TRBJ1-2; 7 bases are a match to TRBD1. Germline V gives CDR1 SGDLS, CDR2 YYNGEE. CDR3 length: 13 residues. V lost 4 bases to trimming and J lost 3 bases; unmatched junction nucleotides: 3. The CDR3 DNA reads as TGTGCCAGCAGCCGAGGACAGGACTATGGCTACACCTTC. The encoded protein is CASSRGQDYGYTF.